The clone carrying this TCR beta chain has only one observation. What it binds is not known. This record comes from a study of cytotoxic CD8 clonotypes in ibrutinib-treated CLL. Study in general: The patients comprised approximately ten relapsed/refractory and about 16 treatment-naive cases, some 18 IGHV unmutated. Response samples were drawn at a median of about eleven months of treatment, range 6 to 36.

Study findings and constraints: Clonality was elevated at ibrutinib response and had returned toward baseline at progression.

This CDR3 region has 14 residues. V lost 3 bases and J lost 2, with 11 bases in between. Germline V gene data show CDR1 as SGHVS and CDR2 as FQNEAQ. Libraries were prepared by immunoSEQ multiplex PCR; TCRdb keeps only in-frame clonotypes and omits some of them. The data hold some 140,000 clones, with 85% to 95% observed a single time. The sequence derives from a human donor with chronic lymphocytic leukemia. The V gene is TRBV7-8, the J gene TRBJ2-7; perhaps TRBD2 as D (6 bases). Source: PBMCs, taken after 12 months of ibrutinib treatment. CDR3 amino acids: CASSLGTGAYEQYF. As DNA, the CDR3 is TGTGCCAGCAGCTTGGGGACGGGGGCCTACGAGCAGTACTTC.